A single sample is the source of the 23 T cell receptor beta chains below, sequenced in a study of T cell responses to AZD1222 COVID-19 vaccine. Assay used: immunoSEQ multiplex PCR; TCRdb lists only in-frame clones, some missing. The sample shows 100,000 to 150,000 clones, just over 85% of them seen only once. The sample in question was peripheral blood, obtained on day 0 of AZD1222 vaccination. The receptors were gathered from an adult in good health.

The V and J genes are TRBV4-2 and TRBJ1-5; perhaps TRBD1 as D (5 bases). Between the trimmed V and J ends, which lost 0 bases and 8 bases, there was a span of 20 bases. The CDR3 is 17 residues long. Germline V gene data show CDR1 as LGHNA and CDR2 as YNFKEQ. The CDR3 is CASSQEGRWDGREPQHF. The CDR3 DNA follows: TGTGCCAGCAGCCAAGAAGGGCGGTGGGACGGAAGGGAGCCCCAGCATTTT.

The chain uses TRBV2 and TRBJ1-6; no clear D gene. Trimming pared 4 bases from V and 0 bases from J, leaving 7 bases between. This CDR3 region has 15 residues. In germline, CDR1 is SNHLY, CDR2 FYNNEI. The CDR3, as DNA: TGTGCCAGCAGTGTTGGGGACTCCTATAATTCACCCCTCCACTTT. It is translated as CASSVGDSYNSPLHF.

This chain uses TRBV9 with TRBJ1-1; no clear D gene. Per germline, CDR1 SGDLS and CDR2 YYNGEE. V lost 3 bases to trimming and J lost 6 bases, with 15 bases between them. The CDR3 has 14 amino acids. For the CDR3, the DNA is TGTGCCAGCAGCGGGGGTCGGGGTCCAGCTGAAGCTTTCTTT. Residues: CASSGGRGPAEAFF.

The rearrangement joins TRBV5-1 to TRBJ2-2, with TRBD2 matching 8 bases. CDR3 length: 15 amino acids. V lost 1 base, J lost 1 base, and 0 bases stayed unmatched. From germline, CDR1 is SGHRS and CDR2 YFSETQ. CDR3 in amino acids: CASSLTSGNTGELFF. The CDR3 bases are TGCGCCAGCAGCTTGACTAGCGGGAACACCGGGGAGCTGTTTTTT.

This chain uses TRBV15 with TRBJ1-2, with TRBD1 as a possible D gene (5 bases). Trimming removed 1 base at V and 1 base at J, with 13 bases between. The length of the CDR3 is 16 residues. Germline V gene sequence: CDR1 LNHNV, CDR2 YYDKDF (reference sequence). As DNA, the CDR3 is TGTGCCACCAGCAGAGGTACAGGCACGGGTAACTATGGCTACACCTTC. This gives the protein CATSRGTGTGNYGYTF. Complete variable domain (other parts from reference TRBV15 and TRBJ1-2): DAMVIQNPRYQVTQFGKPVTLSCSQTLNHNVMYWYQQKSSQAPKLLFHYYDKDFNNEADTPDNFQSRRPNTSFCFLDIRSPGLGDTAMYLCATSRGTGTGNYGYTFGSGTRLTVV.

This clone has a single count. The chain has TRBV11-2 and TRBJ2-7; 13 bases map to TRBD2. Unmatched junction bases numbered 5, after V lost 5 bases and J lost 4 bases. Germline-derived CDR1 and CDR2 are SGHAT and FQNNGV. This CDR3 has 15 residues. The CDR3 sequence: CASSLGLAGRYEQYF. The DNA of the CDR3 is TGTGCCAGCAGCCTGGGACTAGCGGGAAGGTACGAGCAGTACTTC.

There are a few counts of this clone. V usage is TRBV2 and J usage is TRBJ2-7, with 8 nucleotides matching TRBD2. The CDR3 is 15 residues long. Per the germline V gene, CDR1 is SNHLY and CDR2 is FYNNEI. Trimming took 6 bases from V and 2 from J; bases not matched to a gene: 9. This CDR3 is CASRQTSDLAYEQYF. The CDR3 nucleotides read TGTGCCAGCAGGCAGACTAGCGACCTCGCCTACGAGCAGTACTTC.

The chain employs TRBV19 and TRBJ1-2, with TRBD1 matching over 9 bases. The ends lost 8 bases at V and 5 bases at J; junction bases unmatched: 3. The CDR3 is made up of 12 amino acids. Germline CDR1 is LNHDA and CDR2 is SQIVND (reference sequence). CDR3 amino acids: CASGDRAYGYTF. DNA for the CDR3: TGTGCCAGTGGGGACAGGGCTTATGGCTACACCTTC.

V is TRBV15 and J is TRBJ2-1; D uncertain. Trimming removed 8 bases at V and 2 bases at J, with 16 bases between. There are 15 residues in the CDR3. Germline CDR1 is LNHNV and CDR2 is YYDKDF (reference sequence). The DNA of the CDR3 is TGTGCCACCCGCGTGACCCCAAACACCTACAATGAGCAGTTCTTC. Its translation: CATRVTPNTYNEQFF. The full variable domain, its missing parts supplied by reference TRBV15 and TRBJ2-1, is DAMVIQNPRYQVTQFGKPVTLSCSQTLNHNVMYWYQQKSSQAPKLLFHYYDKDFNNEADTPDNFQSRRPNTSFCFLDIRSPGLGDTAMYLCATRVTPNTYNEQFFGPGTRLTVL.

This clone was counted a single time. The DNA of the CDR3 is TGTGCCAGCAGCCAATCCTCCAGCGGGTTTTACGAGCAGTACTTC. This encodes CASSQSSSGFYEQYF. The V call is TRBV3-1 (or the pseudogene TRBV3-2), the J call TRBJ2-7, with D perhaps TRBD2 (6 bases). With 2 bases removed from V and 4 bases from J, the gap between germline ends came to 15 bases. The CDR3 is made up of 15 amino acids. Germline-derived CDR1 and CDR2 are LGHDT and YNNKEL (reference sequence).

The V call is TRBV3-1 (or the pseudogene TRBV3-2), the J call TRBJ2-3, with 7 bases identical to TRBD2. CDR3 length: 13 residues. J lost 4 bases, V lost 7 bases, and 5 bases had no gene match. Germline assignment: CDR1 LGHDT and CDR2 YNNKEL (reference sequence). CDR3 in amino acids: CASNGLGADTQYF. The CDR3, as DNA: TGTGCCAGCAACGGACTAGGGGCAGATACGCAGTATTTT.

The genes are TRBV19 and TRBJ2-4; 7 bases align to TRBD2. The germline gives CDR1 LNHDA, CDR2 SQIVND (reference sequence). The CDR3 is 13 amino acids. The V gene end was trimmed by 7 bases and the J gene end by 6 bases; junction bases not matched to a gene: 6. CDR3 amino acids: CASNQAGLNIQYF. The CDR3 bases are TGTGCCAGTAATCAAGCGGGATTAAACATTCAGTACTTC. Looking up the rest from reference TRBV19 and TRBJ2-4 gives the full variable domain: DGGITQSPKYLFRKEGQNVTLSCEQNLNHDAMYWYRQDPGQGLRLIYYSQIVNDFQKGDIAEGYSVSREKKESFPLTVTSAQKNPTAFYLCASNQAGLNIQYFGAGTRLSVL.

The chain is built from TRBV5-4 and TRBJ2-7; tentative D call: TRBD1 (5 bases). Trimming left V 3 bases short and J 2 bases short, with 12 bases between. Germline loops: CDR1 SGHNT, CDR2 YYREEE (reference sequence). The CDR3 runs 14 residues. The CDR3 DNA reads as TGTGCCAGCAGCTGGGGCAGCCAGACCTACGAGCAGTACTTC. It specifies CASSWGSQTYEQYF.

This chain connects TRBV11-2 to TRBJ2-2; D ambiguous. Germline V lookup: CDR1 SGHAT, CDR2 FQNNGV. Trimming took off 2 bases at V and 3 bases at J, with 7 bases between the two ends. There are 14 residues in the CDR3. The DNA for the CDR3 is TGTGCCAGCAGCTTAATGGCGCACACCGGGGAGCTGTTTTTT. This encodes CASSLMAHTGELFF.

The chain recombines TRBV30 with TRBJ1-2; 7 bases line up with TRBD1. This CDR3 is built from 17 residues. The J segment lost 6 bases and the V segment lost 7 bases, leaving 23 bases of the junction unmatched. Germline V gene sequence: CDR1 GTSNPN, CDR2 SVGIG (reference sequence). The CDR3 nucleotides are TGTGCCTACTCGGGACAGCCCGGAGGCTCGGGGCGGGATGGCTACACCTTC. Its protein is CAYSGQPGGSGRDGYTF.

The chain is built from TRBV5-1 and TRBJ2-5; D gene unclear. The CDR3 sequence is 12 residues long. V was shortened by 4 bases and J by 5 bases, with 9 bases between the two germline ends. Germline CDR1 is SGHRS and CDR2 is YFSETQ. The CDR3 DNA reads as TGCGCCAGCAGCCCGCCGCGGGAGACCCAGTACTTC. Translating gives CASSPPRETQYF.

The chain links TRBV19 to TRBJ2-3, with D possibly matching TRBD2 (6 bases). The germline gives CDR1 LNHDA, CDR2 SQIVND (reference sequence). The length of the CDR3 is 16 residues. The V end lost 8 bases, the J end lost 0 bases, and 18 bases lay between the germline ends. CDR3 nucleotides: TGTGCCAGTCGTAAGTACGGGAGAACTAGCACAGATACGCAGTATTTT. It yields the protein CASRKYGRTSTDTQYF.

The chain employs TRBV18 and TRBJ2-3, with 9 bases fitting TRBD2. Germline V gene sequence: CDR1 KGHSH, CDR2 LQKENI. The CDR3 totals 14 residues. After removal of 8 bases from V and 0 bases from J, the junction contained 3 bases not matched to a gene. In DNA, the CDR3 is TGTGCCAGCACGACTAGCGGTAGCACAGATACGCAGTATTTT. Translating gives CASTTSGSTDTQYF.

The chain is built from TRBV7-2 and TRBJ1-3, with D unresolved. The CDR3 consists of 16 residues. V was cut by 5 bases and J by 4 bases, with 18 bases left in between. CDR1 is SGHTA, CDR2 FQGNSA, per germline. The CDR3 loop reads CASSPPVPLFGNTIYF. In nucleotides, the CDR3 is TGTGCCAGCAGCCCCCCGGTCCCCCTCTTCGGAAACACCATATATTTT.

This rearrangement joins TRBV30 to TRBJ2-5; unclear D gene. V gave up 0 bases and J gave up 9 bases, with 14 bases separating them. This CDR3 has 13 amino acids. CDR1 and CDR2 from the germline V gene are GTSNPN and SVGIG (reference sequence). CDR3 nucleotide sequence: TGTGCCTGGAGTGTAGCCGGCGCCCTATCCCAGTACTTC. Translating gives CAWSVAGALSQYF.

The CDR3 reads CASSPGAGDAYGYTF. The CDR3 DNA follows: TGTGCCAGCAGCCCAGGAGCAGGAGACGCCTATGGCTACACCTTC. The J gene is TRBJ1-2, the V gene TRBV7-2; D call uncertain. Germline V lookup: CDR1 SGHTA, CDR2 FQGNSA. The CDR3 covers 15 residues. V gave up 5 bases and J gave up 4 bases, with 17 bases separating them.

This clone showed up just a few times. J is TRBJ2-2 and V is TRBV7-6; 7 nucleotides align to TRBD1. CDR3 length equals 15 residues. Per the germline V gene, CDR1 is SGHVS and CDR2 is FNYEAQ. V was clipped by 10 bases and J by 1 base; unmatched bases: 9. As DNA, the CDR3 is TGTGCCACCGCAGGACAGGTCTTGAACACCGGGGAGCTGTTTTTT. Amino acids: CATAGQVLNTGELFF.

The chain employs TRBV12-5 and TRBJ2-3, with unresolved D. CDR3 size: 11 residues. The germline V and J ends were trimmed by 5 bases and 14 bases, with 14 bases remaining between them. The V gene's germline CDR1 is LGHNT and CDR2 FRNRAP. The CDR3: CASGRVIVLYF. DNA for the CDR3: TGTGCTAGTGGTCGCGTCATAGTCCTGTATTTT.